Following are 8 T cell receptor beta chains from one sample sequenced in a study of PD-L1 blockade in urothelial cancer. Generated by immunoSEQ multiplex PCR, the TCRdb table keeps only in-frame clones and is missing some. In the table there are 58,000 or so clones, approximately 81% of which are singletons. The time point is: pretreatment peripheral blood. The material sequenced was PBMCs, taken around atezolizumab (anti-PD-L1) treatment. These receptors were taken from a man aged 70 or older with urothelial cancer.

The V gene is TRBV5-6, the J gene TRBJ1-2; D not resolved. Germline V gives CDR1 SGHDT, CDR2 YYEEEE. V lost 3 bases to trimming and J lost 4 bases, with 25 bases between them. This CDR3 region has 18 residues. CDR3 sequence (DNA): TGTGCCAGCAGCTCGGTGGGCAGTGGGAGTGAGGATATCTATGGCTACACCTTC. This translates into CASSSVGSGSEDIYGYTF.

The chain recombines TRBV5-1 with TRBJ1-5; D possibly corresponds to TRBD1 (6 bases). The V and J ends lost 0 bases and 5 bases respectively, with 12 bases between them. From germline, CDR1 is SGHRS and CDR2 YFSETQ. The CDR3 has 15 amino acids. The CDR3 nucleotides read TGCGCCAGCAGCTTGGAAGGGGGATGGCATCAGCCCCAGCATTTT. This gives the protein CASSLEGGWHQPQHF.

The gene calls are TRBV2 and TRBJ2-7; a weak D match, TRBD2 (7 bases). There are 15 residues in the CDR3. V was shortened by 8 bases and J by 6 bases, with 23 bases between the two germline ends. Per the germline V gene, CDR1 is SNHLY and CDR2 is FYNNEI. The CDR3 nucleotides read TGTGCCAGCTCCTTTGGGTGGGGTGCGGGGGCCGAGCAGTACTTC. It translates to CASSFGWGAGAEQYF.

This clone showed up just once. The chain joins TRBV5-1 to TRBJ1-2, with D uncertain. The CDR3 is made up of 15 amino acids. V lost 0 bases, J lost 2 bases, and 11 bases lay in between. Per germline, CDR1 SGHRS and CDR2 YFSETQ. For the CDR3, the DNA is TGCGCCAGCAGCTTGGAATACAGAGTGAACTATGGCTACACCTTC. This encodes CASSLEYRVNYGYTF.

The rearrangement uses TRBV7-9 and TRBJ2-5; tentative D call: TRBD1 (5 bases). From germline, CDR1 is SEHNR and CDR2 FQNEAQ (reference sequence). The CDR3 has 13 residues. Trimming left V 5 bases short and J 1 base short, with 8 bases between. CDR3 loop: CASSQDTQETQYF. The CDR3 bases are TGTGCCAGCAGCCAGGACACCCAAGAGACCCAGTACTTC.

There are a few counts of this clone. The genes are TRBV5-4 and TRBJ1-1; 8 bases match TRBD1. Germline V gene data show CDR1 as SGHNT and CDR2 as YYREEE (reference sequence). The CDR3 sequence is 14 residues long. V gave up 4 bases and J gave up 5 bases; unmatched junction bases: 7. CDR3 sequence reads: CASSKDRVGTEAFF. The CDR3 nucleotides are TGTGCCAGCAGCAAGGACAGGGTCGGTACTGAAGCTTTCTTT.

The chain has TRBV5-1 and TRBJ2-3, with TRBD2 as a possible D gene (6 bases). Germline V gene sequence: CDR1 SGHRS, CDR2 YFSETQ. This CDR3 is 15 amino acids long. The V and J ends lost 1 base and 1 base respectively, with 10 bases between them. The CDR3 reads CASSLSGGGTDTQYF. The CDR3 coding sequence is TGCGCCAGCAGCTTGAGCGGAGGGGGCACAGATACGCAGTATTTT.

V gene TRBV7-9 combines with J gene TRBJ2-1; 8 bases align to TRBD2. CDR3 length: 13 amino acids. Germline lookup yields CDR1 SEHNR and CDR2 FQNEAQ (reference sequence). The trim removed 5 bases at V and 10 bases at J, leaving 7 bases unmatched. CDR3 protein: CASSPGLAREQFF. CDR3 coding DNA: TGTGCCAGCAGCCCAGGACTAGCTCGGGAGCAGTTCTTC.